The 20 T cell receptor beta chains listed next were all sequenced from one sample in a study of blood T cells in healthy people across ages. A second PCR, run for about 7 to 11 cycles, used a sample-barcoded 5' primer plus a J-beta primer mix. TCRdb re-called the 5' RACE reads through MiXCR, storing one row per CDR3 protein. Of 600,000 to 850,000 distinct CDR3 sequences in the sample, 43% were seen once. Sequencing used blood. These receptors all come from a woman aged 60-75 years in good health.

The CDR3 DNA follows: TGTGCCAGCAAACTCGGGGGGCTTGACACTGAAGCTTTCTTT. Protein product: CASKLGGLDTEAFF. The chain employs TRBV7-3 and TRBJ1-1; D might be TRBD1 (6 bases). The V end lost 7 bases, the J end lost 3 bases, and 15 bases lay between the germline ends. CDR1 is SGHTA and CDR2 is FQGTGA in the germline V gene. CDR3 size: 14 residues.

The chain joins TRBV2 to TRBJ1-1, with D perhaps matching TRBD1 (5 bases). The CDR3 spans 16 residues. Germline CDR1 reads SNHLY; CDR2 reads FYNNEI. Trimming shortened V by 7 bases and J by 0 bases, and 18 bases separated the two germline ends. Here the CDR3 reads CASISTRGGLNTEAFF. The CDR3, as DNA: TGTGCCAGCATTTCTACAAGGGGCGGATTGAACACTGAAGCTTTCTTT.

J is TRBJ2-7 and V is TRBV4-3; 11 nucleotides align to TRBD2. This CDR3 is built from 20 residues. CDR1 LGHNA and CDR2 YSLEER come from the germline V gene. The V segment lost 0 bases and the J segment 3 bases; nucleotides outside the gene matches: 16. CDR3 loop: CASSQESLAGGRFGDYEQYF. The CDR3, as DNA: TGCGCCAGCAGCCAAGAAAGCCTAGCGGGAGGCCGGTTCGGGGACTACGAGCAGTACTTC.

The chain links TRBV3-1 to TRBJ2-2, with a weak D call TRBD2 (5 bases). This CDR3 spans 15 amino acids. The V and J ends lost 5 bases and 6 bases respectively, with 16 bases between them. In germline, CDR1 is LGHDT, CDR2 YNNKEL (reference sequence). CDR3 bases: TGTGCCAGCAGCGCAAGACTAACAAGCGCCGGGGAGCTGTTTTTT. This translates into CASSARLTSAGELFF.

The DNA for the CDR3 is TGCAGTGCTAGAGATTTGAGGGAGATAGAAGATACGCAGTATTTT. The encoded protein is CSARDLREIEDTQYF. The rearrangement uses TRBV20-1 and TRBJ2-3; D might be TRBD2 (5 bases). Trimming took off 0 bases at V and 5 bases at J, with 15 bases between the two ends. Germline V lookup: CDR1 DFQATT, CDR2 SNEGSKA (reference sequence). The CDR3 extends over 15 amino acids.

This clonotype was counted a single time. The rearrangement links TRBV11-2 to TRBJ1-3; D is unresolved. V lost 2 bases to trimming and J lost 0 bases, with 5 bases between them. The length of the CDR3 is 14 residues. Germline CDR1 reads SGHAT; CDR2 reads FQNNGV. The CDR3 DNA reads TGTGCCAGCAGCTTACCGAACTCTGGAAACACCATATATTTT. This translates into CASSLPNSGNTIYF. Using reference TRBV11-2 and TRBJ1-3 for the parts outside the CDR3, the full variable domain is EAGVAQSPRYKIIEKRQSVAFWCNPISGHATLYWYQQILGQGPKLLIQFQNNGVVDDSQLPKDRFSAERLKGVDSTLKIQPAKLEDSAVYLCASSLPNSGNTIYFGEGSWLTVV.

This sequence joins TRBV12-3 or TRBV12-4 and TRBJ1-2, with 8 bases fitting TRBD1. The trim removed 3 bases at V and 3 bases at J, leaving 6 bases unmatched. This CDR3 is 15 amino acids long. CDR3 in amino acids: CASSFSGQGHYGYTF. The CDR3 DNA sequence: TGTGCCAGCAGTTTTTCCGGACAGGGACACTATGGCTACACCTTC.

This chain links TRBV28 with TRBJ1-2, with D possibly matching TRBD1 (5 bases). CDR1 and CDR2 (germline): MDHEN, SYDVKM. Trimming cost V 6 bases and J 7 bases, with 18 bases left between them. The CDR3 covers 14 residues. The DNA of the CDR3 is TGTGCCAGCAGAAGTTCGGGGACGTTTGTTGGCTACACCTTC. It encodes CASRSSGTFVGYTF.

This clonotype was observed a single time. The chain carries TRBV29-1 and TRBJ1-1, with 9 positions matching TRBD1. In germline, CDR1 is SQVTM, CDR2 ANQGSEA. The CDR3 has 15 residues. After removal of 7 bases from V and 0 bases from J, the junction contained 9 bases not matched to a gene. CDR3 bases: TGCAGCGGGGGCTACAGGGGGCAACTGAACACTGAAGCTTTCTTT. It specifies CSGGYRGQLNTEAFF.

The chain uses TRBV10-3 and TRBJ1-2; tentatively, D is TRBD1 (6 bases). Germline V gene data show CDR1 as ENHRY and CDR2 as SYGVKD. The CDR3 consists of 12 residues. V was clipped by 4 bases and J by 8 bases, with 11 bases between them. The DNA for the CDR3 is TGTGCCATCAGTGGACAGGCCGTAGGCTACACCTTC. Translation: CAISGQAVGYTF.

The chain joins TRBV5-1 to TRBJ2-3; D remains unclear. From germline, CDR1 is SGHRS and CDR2 YFSETQ. Trimming removed 0 bases from V and 2 bases from J, with 7 bases in between. The CDR3 extends over 14 amino acids. CDR3 bases: TGCGCCAGCAGCTTGGAGAGTTTCACAGATACGCAGTATTTT. This gives the protein CASSLESFTDTQYF.

This chain links TRBV6-4 with TRBJ2-3, with 8 bases fitting TRBD2. CDR3 size: 15 residues. Germline V lookup: CDR1 MRHNA, CDR2 SNTAGT. Unmatched junction bases numbered 9, after V lost 5 bases and J lost 5 bases. The DNA for the CDR3 is TGTGCCAGCAGTCGCCGGGAGGGAGGTAAAGATACGCAGTATTTT. Its translation: CASSRREGGKDTQYF.

The chain uses TRBV9 and TRBJ1-6; D gene ambiguous. The CDR3 contains 15 residues. CDR1 is SGDLS, CDR2 YYNGEE, per germline. V was clipped by 0 bases and J by 7 bases, with 11 bases between them. For the CDR3, the DNA is TGTGCCAGCAGCGTAGAAGGGATTGGGAATTCACCCCTCCACTTT. Translating it yields CASSVEGIGNSPLHF.

This chain connects TRBV20-1 to TRBJ1-6; no reliable D call. The ends were cut back, 0 bases at V and 7 bases at J, with 16 bases in the middle. Germline V lookup: CDR1 DFQATT, CDR2 SNEGSKA (reference sequence). This CDR3 is 16 amino acids long. DNA of the CDR3: TGCAGTGCTAGAGATGAGGGTGACACTCGGAATTCACCCCTCCACTTT. Its protein is CSARDEGDTRNSPLHF.

In this sample, this clonotype turned up a few times. The rearrangement uses TRBV5-1 and TRBJ2-5; 7 bases are shared with TRBD2. The ends lost 4 bases at V and 5 bases at J; junction bases unmatched: 8. Germline V lookup: CDR1 SGHRS, CDR2 YFSETQ. The CDR3 covers 14 residues. CDR3 amino acids: CASSTMGGSETQYF. The CDR3 DNA reads TGCGCCAGCAGCACCATGGGGGGGTCGGAGACCCAGTACTTC. Based on the CDR3 plus reference TRBV5-1 and TRBJ2-5, the full variable domain is KAGVTQTPRYLIKTRGQQVTLSCSPISGHRSVSWYQQTPGQGLQFLFEYFSETQRNKGNFPGRFSGRQFSNSRSEMNVSTLELGDSALYLCASSTMGGSETQYFGPGTRLLVL.

The chain couples TRBV11-2 to TRBJ1-1; 7 nucleotides agree with TRBD1. V shed 5 bases, J shed 0 bases, and the junction held 9 bases outside the gene matches. Germline CDR1 SGHAT, CDR2 FQNNGV. The CDR3 runs to 16 residues. The CDR3 bases are TGTGCCAGCAGCCTCCGATTCGGGACAGTGAACACTGAAGCTTTCTTT. As protein: CASSLRFGTVNTEAFF.

The rearrangement joins TRBV20-1 to TRBJ2-4; D gene uncertain. The last part of the DNA fits TRBJ2-7 better; the J call may be wrong. Germline CDR1 reads DFQATT; CDR2 reads SNEGSKA (reference sequence). The CDR3 extends over 13 amino acids. In DNA, the CDR3 is TGCAGTGCTAGGGGGTTCGGGCCTGGCGAGCAGTACTTC. Amino acid sequence: CSARGFGPGEQYF.

The J gene is TRBJ2-1, the V gene TRBV20-1; D ambiguous. Germline assignment: CDR1 DFQATT and CDR2 SNEGSKA (reference sequence). The CDR3 loop spans 13 amino acids. Deletions cut 1 base from V and 5 bases from J, with 9 bases between. The CDR3 DNA follows: TGCAGTGCTAGAGGGGGTAATCACAATGAGCAGTTCTTC. Translation gives CSARGGNHNEQFF.

The DNA for the CDR3 is TGTGCCAGCAAGGTCTGGGGGGACTCCACCTACGAGCAGTACTTC. Residues: CASKVWGDSTYEQYF. The V gene is TRBV6-2 or TRBV6-3, the J gene TRBJ2-7; TRBD2 is a possible D gene (6 bases). Germline CDR1 MNHEY, CDR2 SVGEGT. The CDR3 consists of 15 residues. Trimming shortened V by 7 bases and J by 2 bases, and 18 bases separated the two germline ends.

This sequence joins TRBV4-2 and TRBJ1-4; D might be TRBD1 (5 bases). Trimming took off 0 bases at V and 7 bases at J, with 12 bases between the two ends. The CDR3 contains 15 residues. Germline V gives CDR1 LGHNA, CDR2 YNFKEQ. In nucleotides, the CDR3 is TGTGCCAGCAGCCAAGATGGCAGGGCGGGTGAAAAACTGTTTTTT. Its protein is CASSQDGRAGEKLFF.